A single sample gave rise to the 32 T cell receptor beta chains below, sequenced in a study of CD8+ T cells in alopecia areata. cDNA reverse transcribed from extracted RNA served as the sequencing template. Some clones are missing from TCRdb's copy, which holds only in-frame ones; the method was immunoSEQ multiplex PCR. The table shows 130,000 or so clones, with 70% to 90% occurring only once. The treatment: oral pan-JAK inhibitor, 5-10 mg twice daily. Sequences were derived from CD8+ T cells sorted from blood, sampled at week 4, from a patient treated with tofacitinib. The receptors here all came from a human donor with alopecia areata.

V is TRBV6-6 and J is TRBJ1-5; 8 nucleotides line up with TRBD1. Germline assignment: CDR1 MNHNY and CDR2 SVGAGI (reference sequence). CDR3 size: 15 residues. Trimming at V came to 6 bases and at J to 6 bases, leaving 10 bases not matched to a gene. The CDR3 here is CASSLQGASPQPQHF. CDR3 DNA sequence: TGTGCCAGCAGCCTCCAGGGGGCTTCCCCTCAGCCCCAGCATTTT.

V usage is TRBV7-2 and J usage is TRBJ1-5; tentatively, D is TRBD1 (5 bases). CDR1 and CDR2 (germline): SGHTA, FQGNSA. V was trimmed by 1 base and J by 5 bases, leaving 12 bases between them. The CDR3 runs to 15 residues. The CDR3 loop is CASSLEGTIYQPQHF. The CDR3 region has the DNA TGTGCCAGCAGCTTAGAGGGGACGATTTATCAGCCCCAGCATTTT.

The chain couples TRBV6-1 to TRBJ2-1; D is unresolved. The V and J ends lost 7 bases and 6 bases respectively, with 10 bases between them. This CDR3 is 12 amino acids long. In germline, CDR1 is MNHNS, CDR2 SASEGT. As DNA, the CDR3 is TGTGCCAGCAAGGGTCGGATCAATGAGCAGTTCTTC. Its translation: CASKGRINEQFF.

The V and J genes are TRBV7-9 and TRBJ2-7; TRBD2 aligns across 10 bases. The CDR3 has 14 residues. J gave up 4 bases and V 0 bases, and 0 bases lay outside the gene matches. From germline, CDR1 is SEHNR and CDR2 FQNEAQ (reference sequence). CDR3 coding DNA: TGTGCCAGCAGCTTAGCGACTAGCGGGTACGAGCAGTACTTC. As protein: CASSLATSGYEQYF.

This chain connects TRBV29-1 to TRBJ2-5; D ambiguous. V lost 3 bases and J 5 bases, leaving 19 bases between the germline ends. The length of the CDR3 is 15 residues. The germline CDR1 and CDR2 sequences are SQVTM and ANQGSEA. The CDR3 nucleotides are TGCAGCGTTGACTTCGGCCCTGCAGCCGGCGAGACCCAGTACTTC. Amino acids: CSVDFGPAAGETQYF.

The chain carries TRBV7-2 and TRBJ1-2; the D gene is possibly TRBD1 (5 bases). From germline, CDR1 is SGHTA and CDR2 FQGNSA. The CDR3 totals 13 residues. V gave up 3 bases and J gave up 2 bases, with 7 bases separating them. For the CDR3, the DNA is TGTGCCAGCAGCTTCGGGGCGAACTATGGCTACACCTTC. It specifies CASSFGANYGYTF.

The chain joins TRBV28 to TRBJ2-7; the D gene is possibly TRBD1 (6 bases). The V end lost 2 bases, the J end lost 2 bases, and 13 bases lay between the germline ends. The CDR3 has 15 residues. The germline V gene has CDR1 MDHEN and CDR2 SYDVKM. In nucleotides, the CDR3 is TGTGCCAGCAGTTTAGTCCGGGACACCCCCTACGAGCAGTACTTC. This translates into CASSLVRDTPYEQYF.

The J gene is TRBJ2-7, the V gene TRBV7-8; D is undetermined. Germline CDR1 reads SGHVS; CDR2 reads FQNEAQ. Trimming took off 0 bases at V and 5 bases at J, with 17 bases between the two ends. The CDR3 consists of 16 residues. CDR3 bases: TGTGCCAGCAGCTTAGCGACGGTCCTTTCCGGCCACGAGCAGTACTTC. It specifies CASSLATVLSGHEQYF.

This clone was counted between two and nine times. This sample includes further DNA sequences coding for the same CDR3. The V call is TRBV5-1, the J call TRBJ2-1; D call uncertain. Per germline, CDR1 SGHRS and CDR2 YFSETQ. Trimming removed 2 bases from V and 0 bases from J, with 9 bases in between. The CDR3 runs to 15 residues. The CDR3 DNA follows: TGCGCCAGCAGCTTAGCGCAAGGCTCCTACAATGAGCAGTTCTTC. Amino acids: CASSLAQGSYNEQFF.

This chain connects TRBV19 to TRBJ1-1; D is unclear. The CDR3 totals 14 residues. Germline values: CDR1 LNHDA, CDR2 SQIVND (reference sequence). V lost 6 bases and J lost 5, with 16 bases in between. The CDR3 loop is CASSSTWGWTEAFF. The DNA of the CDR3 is TGTGCCAGTAGCTCTACGTGGGGATGGACTGAAGCTTTCTTT.

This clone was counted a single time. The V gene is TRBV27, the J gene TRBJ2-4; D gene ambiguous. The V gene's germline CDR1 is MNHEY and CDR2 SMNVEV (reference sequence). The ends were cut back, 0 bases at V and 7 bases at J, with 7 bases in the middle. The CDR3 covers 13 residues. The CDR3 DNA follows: TGTGCCAGCAGTTTATCCCGGGTGAACATTCAGTACTTC. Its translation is CASSLSRVNIQYF.

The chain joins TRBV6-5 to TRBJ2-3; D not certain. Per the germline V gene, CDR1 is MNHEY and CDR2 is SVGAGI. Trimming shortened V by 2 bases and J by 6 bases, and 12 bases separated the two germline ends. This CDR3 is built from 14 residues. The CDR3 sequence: CASSYGSVGDTQYF. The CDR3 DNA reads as TGTGCCAGCAGTTACGGGTCGGTTGGGGATACGCAGTATTTT.

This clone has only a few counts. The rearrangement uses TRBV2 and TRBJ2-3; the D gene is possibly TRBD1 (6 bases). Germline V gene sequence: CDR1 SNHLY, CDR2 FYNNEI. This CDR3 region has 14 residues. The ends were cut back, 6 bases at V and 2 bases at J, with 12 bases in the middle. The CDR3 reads CASRKTGATDTQYF. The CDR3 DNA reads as TGTGCCAGCAGGAAGACAGGAGCCACAGATACGCAGTATTTT.

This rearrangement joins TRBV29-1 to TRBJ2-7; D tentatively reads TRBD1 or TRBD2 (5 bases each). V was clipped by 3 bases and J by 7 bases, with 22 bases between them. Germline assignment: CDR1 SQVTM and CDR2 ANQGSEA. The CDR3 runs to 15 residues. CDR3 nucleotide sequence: TGCAGCGTTGAGTGGGACCTCCAGCCCTTGGGTGAGCAGTACTTC. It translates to CSVEWDLQPLGEQYF.

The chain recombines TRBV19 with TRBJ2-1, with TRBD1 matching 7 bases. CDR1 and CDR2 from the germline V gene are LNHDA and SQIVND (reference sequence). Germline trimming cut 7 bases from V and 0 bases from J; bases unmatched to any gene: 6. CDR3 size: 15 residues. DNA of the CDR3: TGTGCCAGTAACAGGGGACGCTCCTCCTACAATGAGCAGTTCTTC. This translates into CASNRGRSSYNEQFF.

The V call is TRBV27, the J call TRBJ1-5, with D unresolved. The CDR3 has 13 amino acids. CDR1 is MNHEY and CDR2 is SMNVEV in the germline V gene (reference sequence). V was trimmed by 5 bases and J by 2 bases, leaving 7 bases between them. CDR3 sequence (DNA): TGTGCCAGCAGTCCGGGTCGCAATCAGCCCCAGCATTTT. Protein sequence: CASSPGRNQPQHF.

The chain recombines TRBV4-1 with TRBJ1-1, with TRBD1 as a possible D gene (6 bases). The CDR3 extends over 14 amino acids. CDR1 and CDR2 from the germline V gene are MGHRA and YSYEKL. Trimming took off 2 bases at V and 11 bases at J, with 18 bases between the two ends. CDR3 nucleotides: TGCGCCAGCAGCCAAAAGGGGGGCCGGGATTGGGCTTTCTTT. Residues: CASSQKGGRDWAFF.

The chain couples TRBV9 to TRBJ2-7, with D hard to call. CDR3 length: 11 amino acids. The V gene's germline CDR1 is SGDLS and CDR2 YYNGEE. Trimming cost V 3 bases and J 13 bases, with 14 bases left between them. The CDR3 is CASSDYKGLYF. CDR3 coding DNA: TGTGCCAGCAGCGACTATAAAGGGCTTTACTTC.

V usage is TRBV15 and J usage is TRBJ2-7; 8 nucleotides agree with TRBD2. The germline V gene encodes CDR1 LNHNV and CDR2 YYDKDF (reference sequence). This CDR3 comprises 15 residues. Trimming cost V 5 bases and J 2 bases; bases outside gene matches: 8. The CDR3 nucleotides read TGTGCCACCAGCTTGGAGCGCGGGGGGACCTACGAGCAGTACTTC. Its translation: CATSLERGGTYEQYF.

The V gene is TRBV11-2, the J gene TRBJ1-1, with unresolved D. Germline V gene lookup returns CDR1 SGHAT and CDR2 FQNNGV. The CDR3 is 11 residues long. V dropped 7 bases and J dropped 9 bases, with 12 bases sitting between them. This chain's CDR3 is CASTEGLKAFF. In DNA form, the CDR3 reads TGTGCCAGCACCGAAGGGCTGAAAGCTTTCTTT. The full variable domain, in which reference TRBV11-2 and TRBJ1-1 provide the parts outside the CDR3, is EAGVAQSPRYKIIEKRQSVAFWCNPISGHATLYWYQQILGQGPKLLIQFQNNGVVDDSQLPKDRFSAERLKGVDSTLKIQPAKLEDSAVYLCASTEGLKAFFGQGTRLTVV.

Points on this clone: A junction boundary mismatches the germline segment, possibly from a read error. CDR3 DNA: TGTGCTAGCAGCCCCAAAGGACATACCTACGAGCAGTACTTC. Protein sequence: CASSPKGHTYEQYF. The chain links TRBV7-7 to TRBJ2-7; a weak D match, TRBD1 (5 bases). The CDR3 totals 14 residues. Germline assignment: CDR1 SSHAT and CDR2 FNYEAQ (reference sequence).

Here the CDR3 reads CASSLGEGPMTEAFF. The CDR3 DNA is TGTGCCAGCAGCTTAGGTGAAGGCCCCATGACTGAAGCTTTCTTT. The chain couples TRBV11-2 to TRBJ1-1; D remains unclear. The germline V gene encodes CDR1 SGHAT and CDR2 FQNNGV. Trimming shortened V by 1 base and J by 5 bases, and 14 bases separated the two germline ends. This CDR3 is built from 15 residues.

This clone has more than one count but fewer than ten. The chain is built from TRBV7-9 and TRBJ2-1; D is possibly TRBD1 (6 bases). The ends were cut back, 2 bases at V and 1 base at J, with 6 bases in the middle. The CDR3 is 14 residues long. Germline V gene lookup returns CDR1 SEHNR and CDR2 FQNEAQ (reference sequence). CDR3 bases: TGTGCCAGCAGCTTAACAGGGTCCTACAATGAGCAGTTCTTC. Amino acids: CASSLTGSYNEQFF.

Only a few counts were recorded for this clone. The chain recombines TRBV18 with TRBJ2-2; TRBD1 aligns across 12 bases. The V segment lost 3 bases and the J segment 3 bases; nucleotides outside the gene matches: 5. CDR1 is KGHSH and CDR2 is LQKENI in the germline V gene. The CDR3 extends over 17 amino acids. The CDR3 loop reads CASSPRDRGPDTGELFF. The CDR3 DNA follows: TGTGCCAGCTCACCCCGGGACAGGGGGCCGGACACCGGGGAGCTGTTTTTT.

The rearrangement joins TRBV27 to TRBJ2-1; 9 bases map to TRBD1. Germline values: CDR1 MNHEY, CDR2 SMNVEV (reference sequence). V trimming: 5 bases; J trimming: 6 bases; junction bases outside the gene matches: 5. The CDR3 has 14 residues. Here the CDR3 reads CASSPSTGGNEQFF. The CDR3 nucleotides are TGTGCCAGCAGTCCCTCGACAGGGGGCAATGAGCAGTTCTTC.

This chain's CDR3 is CASSPGRGGYNEQFF. The CDR3 coding sequence is TGTGCCAGCAGTCCTGGGAGGGGCGGCTACAATGAGCAGTTCTTC. The chain combines TRBV2 with TRBJ2-1; TRBD2 agrees at 7 bases. This CDR3 has 15 residues. From germline, CDR1 is SNHLY and CDR2 FYNNEI. With 5 bases clipped from V and 3 bases from J, the junction kept 7 bases outside the gene matches.

For the CDR3, the DNA is TGTGCCAGCAGCGACCCGTTTGACAGGGCGAGCCAAGAGACCCAGTACTTC. Protein sequence: CASSDPFDRASQETQYF. The rearrangement joins TRBV9 to TRBJ2-5; 7 bases are shared with TRBD1. Germline CDR1 SGDLS, CDR2 YYNGEE. CDR3 length: 17 residues. J lost 1 base, V lost 3 bases, and 12 bases had no gene match.

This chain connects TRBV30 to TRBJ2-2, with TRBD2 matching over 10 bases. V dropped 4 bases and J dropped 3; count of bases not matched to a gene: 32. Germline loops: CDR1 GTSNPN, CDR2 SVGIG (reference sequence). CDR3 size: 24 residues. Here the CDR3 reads CAWNRPGTALLYTGTSVDTGELFF. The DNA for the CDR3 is TGTGCCTGGAACAGACCCGGGACAGCACTCCTTTACACCGGGACTAGCGTGGACACCGGGGAGCTGTTTTTT.

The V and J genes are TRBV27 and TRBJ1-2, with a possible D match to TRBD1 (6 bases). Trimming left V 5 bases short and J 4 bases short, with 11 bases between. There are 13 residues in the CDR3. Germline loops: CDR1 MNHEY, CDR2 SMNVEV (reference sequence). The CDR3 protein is CASSKGQFYGYTF. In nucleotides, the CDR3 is TGTGCCAGCAGTAAAGGACAGTTCTATGGCTACACCTTC.

The CDR3 DNA reads TGTGCCTGGAGCCCGGCAGGGGGAGAGACCCAGTACTTC. Translating it yields CAWSPAGGETQYF. The chain joins TRBV30 to TRBJ2-5, with 7 positions matching TRBD1. J gave up 4 bases and V 3 bases, and 5 bases lay outside the gene matches. Looked up from germline, CDR1 is GTSNPN and CDR2 is SVGIG (reference sequence). The CDR3 sequence is 13 residues long. Drawing the rest from reference TRBV30 and TRBJ2-5, the complete variable domain is SQTIHQWPATLVQPVGSPLSLECTVEGTSNPNLYWYRQAAGRGLQLLFYSVGIGQISSEVPQNLSASRPQDRQFILSSKKLLLSDSGFYLCAWSPAGGETQYFGPGTRLLVL.

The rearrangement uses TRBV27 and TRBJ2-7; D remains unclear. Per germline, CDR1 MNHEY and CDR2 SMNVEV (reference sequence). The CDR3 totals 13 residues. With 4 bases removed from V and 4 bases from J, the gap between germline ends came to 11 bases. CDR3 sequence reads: CASSSTIWYEQYF. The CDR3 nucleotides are TGTGCCAGCAGTTCCACTATATGGTACGAGCAGTACTTC.

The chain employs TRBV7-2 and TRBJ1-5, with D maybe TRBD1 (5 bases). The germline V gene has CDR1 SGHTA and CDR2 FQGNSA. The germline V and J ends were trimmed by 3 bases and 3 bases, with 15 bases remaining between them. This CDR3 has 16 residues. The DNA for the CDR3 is TGTGCCAGCAGCTTGGGGGTCCCCTACGCCAATCAGCCCCAGCATTTT. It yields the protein CASSLGVPYANQPQHF.